A selection of T cell receptor beta chains follows, all from one sample in a study of blood T cells in healthy people across ages. TCRdb reanalysed the 5' RACE reads using MiXCR and keeps one entry per CDR3 protein. The sample includes 1.5 million to 2 million distinct CDR3 sequences, 34% seen only once; the top ten take about 11%. What was sequenced was blood. These receptors were obtained from a woman aged 25 to 45 in good health. Each CDR3 is given with its conserved first and last residue. Each record gives: D gene, clone size, V gene, J gene, CDR3 DNA, CDR3 protein. D genes are given only for firm matches. The size of a clone is reported for some rows only, either as once, few or many, or as a class for expanded clones.

>-|once|TRBV7-9|TRBJ1-5
TGTGCCAGCAGCTCCGGGGGGAATTTTCAGCCCCAGCATTTT
CASSSGGNFQPQHF
>-|-|TRBV6-1|TRBJ2-3
TGTGCCAGCAGTCATAAAGGCAGAGCGCGTAGCACAGATACGCAGTATTTT
CASSHKGRARSTDTQYF
>-|few|TRBV7-2|TRBJ2-1
TGTGCCAGCAGCTTAGCTCAAGGGGGTTTCAATGAGCAGTTCTTC
CASSLAQGGFNEQFF
>-|-|TRBV11-2|TRBJ2-5
TGTGCCAGCAGCTTAGAGTTAGGGCGTGAGAGGGAGACCCAGTACTTC
CASSLELGRERETQYF
>-|-|TRBV6-6|TRBJ1-1
TGTGCCAGCCATTACGGGCAGTCCCCGCGGGCTTTCTTT
CASHYGQSPRAFF
>-|-|TRBV6-5|TRBJ1-2
TGTGCCAGCAGCAACAGTGCTAACTATGGCAACACCTTC
CASSNSANYGNTF
>TRBD2|-|TRBV6-2/TRBV6-3|TRBJ2-7
TGTGCCAGAAACCGACTAGCCAACGAGCAGTACTTC
CARNRLANEQYF
>TRBD2|few|TRBV20-1|TRBJ2-5
TGCAGTGCTGCCGGGACTAGCGGGAGGGCCGGGGAGACCCAGTACTTC
CSAAGTSGRAGETQYF
>-|many|TRBV7-9|TRBJ2-5
TGTGCCAGCAGCCCAGGTCGCCCTAGCGAGGGAGAGACCCAGTACTTC
CASSPGRPSEGETQYF
>TRBD2|-|TRBV20-1|TRBJ2-7
TGCAGTGTCGTCCTAGCGGGAGTGGGCGAGCAGTACTTC
CSVVLAGVGEQYF
>TRBD1|few|TRBV15|TRBJ1-2
TGTGCCACCAGCAGAGGGACAGGGAGAATCTATGGCTACACCTTC
CATSRGTGRIYGYTF
>TRBD2|few|TRBV10-3|TRBJ2-7
TGTGCCACCACCGGGACTAGCTCCTACGAGCAGTACTTC
CATTGTSSYEQYF
>TRBD2|-|TRBV10-3|TRBJ2-5
TGTGCCATCAGTGGACTAGCGGTAGAGACCCAGTACTTC
CAISGLAVETQYF
>TRBD2|few|TRBV4-1|TRBJ2-5
TGCGCCAGCAGCCAAGAAGGGTACGGGACTAGCGGGCGGTACCAAGAGACCCAGTACTTC
CASSQEGYGTSGRYQETQYF
>-|few|TRBV5-1|TRBJ2-3
TGCGCCAGCAGCGTGGACGGACATAGCACAGATACGCAGTATTTT
CASSVDGHSTDTQYF
>-|few|TRBV15|TRBJ2-1
TGTGCCACCAGCAGAGATTGGGCGGGGTCCTACAATGAGCAGTTCTTC
CATSRDWAGSYNEQFF
>-|many|TRBV9|TRBJ2-5
TGTGCCAGCAGCGTAGGGGCAGGCCAGGAGACCCAGTACTTC
CASSVGAGQETQYF